The 8 T cell receptor beta chains below all came from one sample that was sequenced in a study of beta chain features in type 1 diabetes. Expressed TCRB transcripts got sequenced, as all isolated RNA was reverse transcribed. Sequenced by immunoSEQ multiplex PCR; TCRdb stores in-frame clones only, minus some. The profile shows hundreds of thousands of clones, around 15% of them singletons. Sequencing was done on a sample of naive CD4+ T cells from blood. Source of these receptors: a man aged 18 to 29 in good health.

This sequence joins TRBV7-2 and TRBJ2-3; D ambiguous. CDR1 SGHTA and CDR2 FQGNSA come from the germline V gene. The CDR3 is made up of 16 amino acids. Trimming pared 3 bases from V and 2 bases from J, leaving 15 bases between. The CDR3 DNA reads TGTGCCAGCAGCTTTCACGACACCTTATCCACAGATACGCAGTATTTT. It encodes CASSFHDTLSTDTQYF. The complete variable domain, with remaining parts taken from reference TRBV7-2 and TRBJ2-3, reads GAGVSQSPSNKVTEKGKDVELRCDPISGHTALYWYRQSLGQGLEFLIYFQGNSAPDKSGLPSDRFSAERTGGSVSTLTIQRTQQEDSAVYLCASSFHDTLSTDTQYFGPGTRLTVL.

The CDR3 here is CASSLDTGGLASEAFF. In DNA, the CDR3 is TGTGCCAGCAGCCTAGACACAGGGGGTTTGGCTTCTGAAGCTTTCTTT. This chain links TRBV4-2 with TRBJ1-1, with 8 bases aligning to TRBD1. V shed 4 bases, J shed 6 bases, and the junction held 13 bases outside the gene matches. The CDR3 length is 16 residues. Germline lookup yields CDR1 LGHNA and CDR2 YNFKEQ.

This chain links TRBV9 with TRBJ1-2; tentatively, D is TRBD1 (5 bases). CDR1 and CDR2 (germline): SGDLS, YYNGEE. V was shortened by 3 bases and J by 1 base, with 16 bases between the two germline ends. CDR3 length equals 16 residues. In DNA form, the CDR3 reads TGTGCCAGCAGCGCCTCCGGGCGGGGCAGTAACTATGGCTACACCTTC. This translates into CASSASGRGSNYGYTF.

The chain couples TRBV25-1 to TRBJ1-4; 8 bases are a match to TRBD1. The CDR3 extends over 15 amino acids. Germline V gives CDR1 MGHDK, CDR2 SYGVNS. Germline trimming cut 5 bases from V and 4 bases from J; bases unmatched to any gene: 6. CDR3 sequence: CASSPGQGNNEKLFF. DNA of the CDR3: TGTGCCAGCAGTCCTGGACAGGGAAATAATGAAAAACTGTTTTTT. The whole variable domain, remainder taken from reference TRBV25-1 and TRBJ1-4, is EADIYQTPRYLVIGTGKKITLECSQTMGHDKMYWYQQDPGMELHLIHYSYGVNSTEKGDLSSESTVSRIRTEHFPLTLESARPSHTSQYLCASSPGQGNNEKLFFGSGTQLSVL.

The sample holds a few counts of this clone. The rearrangement links TRBV5-6 to TRBJ2-7; possibly TRBD1 for D (6 bases). Deletions cut 3 bases from V and 0 bases from J, with 10 bases between. CDR3 length: 14 amino acids. Germline V CDR1 and CDR2: SGHDT, YYEEEE. The CDR3, as DNA: TGTGCCAGCAGCTCGGGACACGGCTCCTACGAGCAGTACTTC. It codes for CASSSGHGSYEQYF.

The rearrangement uses TRBV27 and TRBJ1-1; 7 nucleotides agree with TRBD1. This CDR3 is built from 16 residues. Germline V lookup: CDR1 MNHEY, CDR2 SMNVEV (reference sequence). Trimming took 3 bases from V and 4 from J; bases not matched to a gene: 11. The CDR3 DNA is TGTGCCAGCAGTTTCCTCGACAGGGTGGCTCGCACTGAAGCTTTCTTT. Protein sequence: CASSFLDRVARTEAFF.

This clone was counted a few times. The J gene is TRBJ2-1, the V gene TRBV7-9, with 13 nucleotides matching TRBD2. V trimming: 1 base; J trimming: 13 bases; junction bases outside the gene matches: 13. Looked up from germline, CDR1 is SEHNR and CDR2 is FQNEAQ (reference sequence). The CDR3 has 17 residues. CDR3 sequence: CASSLGGLAGVIGGQFF. CDR3 bases: TGTGCCAGCAGCTTAGGCGGACTAGCGGGAGTGATAGGAGGACAGTTCTTC. Supplemented by reference TRBV7-9 and TRBJ2-1, the full variable domain reads DTGVSQNPRHKITKRGQNVTFRCDPISEHNRLYWYRQTLGQGPEFLTYFQNEAQLEKSRLLSDRFSAERPKGSFSTLEIQRTEQGDSAMYLCASSLGGLAGVIGGQFFGPGTRLTVL.

This clone was seen more than once but under ten times. V and J are TRBV21-1 and TRBJ2-5. TRBV21-1 is a pseudogene segment. This CDR3 is 15 amino acids long. The CDR3 loop is CASSNVRKPQETQYF. In nucleotides, the CDR3 is TGTGCCAGCAGCAACGTCCGCAAACCCCAAGAGACCCAGTACTTC.